This TCR beta chain comes out of a study of blood T cell repertoires in COVID-19. Background on the study: Spain, Italy and the United States supplied samples that represented acute and convalescent COVID-19. Nucleic acid was either cDNA or gDNA, and it came from T cells, B-cell-depleted T cells, or PBMCs.

J gave up 8 bases and V 4 bases, and 7 bases lay outside the gene matches. Germline CDR1 is GTSNPN and CDR2 is SVGIG (reference sequence). The CDR3 totals 14 residues. Under the authors' procedure: Nucleated cell number was recorded as an estimate derived from reference gene primer amplification. Profiled with immunoSEQ multiplex PCR; TCRdb holds only in-frame clones, not every one. The V and J calls and clone size come from that table; D and trimming were worked out from the DNA. This repertoire shows about 240,000 clones, about four fifths found once; its top ten account for around 3.5%. Sequencing was done on a sample of peripheral blood. The J gene is TRBJ1-4, the V gene TRBV30, with TRBD1 matching 10 bases. This TCR was recovered from a woman between 18 and 30 years old with acute or convalescent COVID-19. This CDR3 is CAWTWGQGREKLFF. DNA of the CDR3: TGTGCCTGGACCTGGGGACAGGGGAGGGAAAAACTGTTTTTT.